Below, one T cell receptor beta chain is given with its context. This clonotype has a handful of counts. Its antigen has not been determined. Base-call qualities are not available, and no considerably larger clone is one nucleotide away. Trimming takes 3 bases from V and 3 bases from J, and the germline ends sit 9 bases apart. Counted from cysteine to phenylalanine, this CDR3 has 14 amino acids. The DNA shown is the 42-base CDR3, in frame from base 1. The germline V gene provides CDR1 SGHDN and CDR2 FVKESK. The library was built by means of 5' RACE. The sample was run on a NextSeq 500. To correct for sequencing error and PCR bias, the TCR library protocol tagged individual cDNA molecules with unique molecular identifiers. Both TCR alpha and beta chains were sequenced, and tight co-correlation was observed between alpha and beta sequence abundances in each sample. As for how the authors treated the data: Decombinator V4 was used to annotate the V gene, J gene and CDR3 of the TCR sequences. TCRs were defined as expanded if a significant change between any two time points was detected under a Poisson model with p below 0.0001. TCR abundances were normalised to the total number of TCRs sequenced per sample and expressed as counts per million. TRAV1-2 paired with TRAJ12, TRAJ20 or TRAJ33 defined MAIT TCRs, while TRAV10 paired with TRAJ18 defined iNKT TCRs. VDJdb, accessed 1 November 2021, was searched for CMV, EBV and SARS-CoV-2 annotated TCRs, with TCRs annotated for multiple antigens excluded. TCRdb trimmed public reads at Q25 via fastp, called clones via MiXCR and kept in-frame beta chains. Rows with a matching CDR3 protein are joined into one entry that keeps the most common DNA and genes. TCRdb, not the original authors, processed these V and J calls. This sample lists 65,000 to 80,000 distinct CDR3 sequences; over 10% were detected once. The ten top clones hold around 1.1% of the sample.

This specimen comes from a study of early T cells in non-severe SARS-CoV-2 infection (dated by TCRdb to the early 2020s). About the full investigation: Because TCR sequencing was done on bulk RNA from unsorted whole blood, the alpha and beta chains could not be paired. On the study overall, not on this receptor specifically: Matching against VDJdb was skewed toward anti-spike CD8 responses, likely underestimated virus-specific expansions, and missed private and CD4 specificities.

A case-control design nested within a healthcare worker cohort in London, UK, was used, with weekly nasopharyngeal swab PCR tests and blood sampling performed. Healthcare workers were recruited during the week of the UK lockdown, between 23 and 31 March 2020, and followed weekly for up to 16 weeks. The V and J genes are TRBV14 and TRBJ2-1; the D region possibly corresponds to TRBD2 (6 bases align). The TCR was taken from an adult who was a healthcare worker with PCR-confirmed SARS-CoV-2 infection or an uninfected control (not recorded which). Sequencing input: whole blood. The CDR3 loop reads CASSHLTSYNEQFF. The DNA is TGTGCCAGCAGCCACCTGACTAGCTACAATGAGCAGTTCTTC. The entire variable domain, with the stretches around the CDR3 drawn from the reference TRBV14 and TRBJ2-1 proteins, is EAGVTQFPSHSVIEKGQTVTLRCDPISGHDNLYWYRRVMGKEIKFLLHFVKESKQDESGMPNNRFLAERTGGTYSTLKVQPAELEDSGVYFCASSHLTSYNEQFFGPGTRLTVL.